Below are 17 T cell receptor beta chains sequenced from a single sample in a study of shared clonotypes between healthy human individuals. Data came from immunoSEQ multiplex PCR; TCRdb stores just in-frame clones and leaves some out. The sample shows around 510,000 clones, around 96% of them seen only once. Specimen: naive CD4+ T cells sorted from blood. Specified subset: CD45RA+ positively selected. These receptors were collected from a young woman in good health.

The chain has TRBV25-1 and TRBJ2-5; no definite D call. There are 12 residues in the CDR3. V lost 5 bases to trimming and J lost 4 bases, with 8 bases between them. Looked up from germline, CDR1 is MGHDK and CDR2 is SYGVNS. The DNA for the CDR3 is TGTGCCAGCAGTTGGGTCGTAGAGACCCAGTACTTC. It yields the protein CASSWVVETQYF. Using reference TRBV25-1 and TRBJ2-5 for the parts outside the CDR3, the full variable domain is EADIYQTPRYLVIGTGKKITLECSQTMGHDKMYWYQQDPGMELHLIHYSYGVNSTEKGDLSSESTVSRIRTEHFPLTLESARPSHTSQYLCASSWVVETQYFGPGTRLLVL.

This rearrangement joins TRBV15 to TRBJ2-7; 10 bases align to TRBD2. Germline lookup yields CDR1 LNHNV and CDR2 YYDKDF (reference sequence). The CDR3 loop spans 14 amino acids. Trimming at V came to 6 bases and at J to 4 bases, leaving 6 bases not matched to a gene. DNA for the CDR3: TGTGCCACCAGGCTAGCGGGAGCGACTTACGAGCAGTACTTC. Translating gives CATRLAGATYEQYF. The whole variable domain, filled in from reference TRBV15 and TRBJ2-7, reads DAMVIQNPRYQVTQFGKPVTLSCSQTLNHNVMYWYQQKSSQAPKLLFHYYDKDFNNEADTPDNFQSRRPNTSFCFLDIRSPGLGDTAMYLCATRLAGATYEQYFGPGTRLTVT.

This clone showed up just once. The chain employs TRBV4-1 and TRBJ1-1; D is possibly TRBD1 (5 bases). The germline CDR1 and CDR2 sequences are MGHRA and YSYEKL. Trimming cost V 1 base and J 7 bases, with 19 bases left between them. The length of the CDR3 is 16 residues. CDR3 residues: CASSQVGAGKEGEAFF. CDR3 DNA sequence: TGCGCCAGCAGCCAAGTTGGGGCAGGGAAAGAAGGTGAAGCTTTCTTT.

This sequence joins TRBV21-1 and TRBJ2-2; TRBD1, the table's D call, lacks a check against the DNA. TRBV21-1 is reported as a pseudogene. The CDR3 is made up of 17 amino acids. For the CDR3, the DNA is TGTGCCAGCAGCAAAGGAGTTCGGGACAGGGGCACCGGGGAGCTGTTTTTT. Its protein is CASSKGVRDRGTGELFF.

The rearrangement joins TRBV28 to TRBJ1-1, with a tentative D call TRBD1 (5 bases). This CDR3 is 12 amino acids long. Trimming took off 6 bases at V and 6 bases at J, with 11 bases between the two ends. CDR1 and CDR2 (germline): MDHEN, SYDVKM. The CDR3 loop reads CASRWGYAEAFF. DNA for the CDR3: TGTGCCAGCAGGTGGGGGTACGCTGAAGCTTTCTTT.

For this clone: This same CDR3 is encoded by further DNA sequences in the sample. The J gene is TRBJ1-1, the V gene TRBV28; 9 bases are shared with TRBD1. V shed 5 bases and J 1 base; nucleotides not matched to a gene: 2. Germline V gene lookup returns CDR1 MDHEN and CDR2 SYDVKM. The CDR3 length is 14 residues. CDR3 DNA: TGTGCCAGCAGTACGGGACAGGGGAACACTGAAGCTTTCTTT. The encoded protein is CASSTGQGNTEAFF.

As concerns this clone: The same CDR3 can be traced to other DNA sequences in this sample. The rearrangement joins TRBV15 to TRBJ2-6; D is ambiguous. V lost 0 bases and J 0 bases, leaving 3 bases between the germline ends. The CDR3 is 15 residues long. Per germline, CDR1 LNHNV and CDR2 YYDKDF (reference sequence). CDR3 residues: CATSRDGSGANVLTF. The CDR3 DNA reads TGTGCCACCAGCAGAGACGGCTCTGGGGCCAACGTCCTGACTTTC.

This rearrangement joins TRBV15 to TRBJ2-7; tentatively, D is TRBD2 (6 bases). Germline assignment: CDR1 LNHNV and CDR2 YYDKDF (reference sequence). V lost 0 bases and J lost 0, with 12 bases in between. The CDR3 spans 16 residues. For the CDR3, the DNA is TGTGCCACCAGCAGAGATCGAGCTAGCGTCTCCTACGAGCAGTACTTC. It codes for CATSRDRASVSYEQYF.

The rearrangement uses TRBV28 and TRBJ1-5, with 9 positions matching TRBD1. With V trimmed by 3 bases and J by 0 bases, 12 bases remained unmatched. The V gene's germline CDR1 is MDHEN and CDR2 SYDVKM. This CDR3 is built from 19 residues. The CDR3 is CASSLRDRAGSYSNQPQHF. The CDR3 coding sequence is TGTGCCAGCAGTTTGCGGGACAGGGCAGGATCATATAGCAATCAGCCCCAGCATTTT.

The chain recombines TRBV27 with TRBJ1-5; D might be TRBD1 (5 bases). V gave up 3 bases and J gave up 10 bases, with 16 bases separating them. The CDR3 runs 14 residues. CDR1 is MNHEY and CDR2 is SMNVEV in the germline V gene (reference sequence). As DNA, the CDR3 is TGTGCCAGCAGTTTTGGGGGAGGATCGCAACCCCAGCATTTT. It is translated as CASSFGGGSQPQHF.

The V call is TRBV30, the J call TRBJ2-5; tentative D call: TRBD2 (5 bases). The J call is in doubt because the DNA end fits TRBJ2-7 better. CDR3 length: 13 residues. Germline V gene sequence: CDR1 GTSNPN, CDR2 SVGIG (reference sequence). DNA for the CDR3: TGTGCCGAGCGGTCGGCATACTCCTACGAGCAGTACTTC. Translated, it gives CAERSAYSYEQYF.

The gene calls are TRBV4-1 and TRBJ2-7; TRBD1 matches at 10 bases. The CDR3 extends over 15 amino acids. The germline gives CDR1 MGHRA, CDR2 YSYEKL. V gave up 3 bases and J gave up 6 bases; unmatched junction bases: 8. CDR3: CASSQSGTGEGEQYF. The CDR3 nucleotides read TGCGCCAGCAGCCAGTCCGGGACAGGGGAGGGCGAGCAGTACTTC.

The CDR3 bases are TGTGCCAGCAGCGTCTCAGCGGGAGACTACGAGCAGTACTTC. Encoded protein: CASSVSAGDYEQYF. The rearrangement links TRBV9 to TRBJ2-7, with 8 positions matching TRBD2. CDR3 length: 14 residues. The ends lost 2 bases at V and 3 bases at J; junction bases unmatched: 4. Germline V gene data show CDR1 as SGDLS and CDR2 as YYNGEE.

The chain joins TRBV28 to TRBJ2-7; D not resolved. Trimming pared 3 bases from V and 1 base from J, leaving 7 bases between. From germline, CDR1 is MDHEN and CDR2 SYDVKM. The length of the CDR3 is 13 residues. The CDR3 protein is CASSLDASYEQYF. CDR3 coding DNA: TGTGCCAGCAGTTTGGATGCGTCCTACGAGCAGTACTTC.

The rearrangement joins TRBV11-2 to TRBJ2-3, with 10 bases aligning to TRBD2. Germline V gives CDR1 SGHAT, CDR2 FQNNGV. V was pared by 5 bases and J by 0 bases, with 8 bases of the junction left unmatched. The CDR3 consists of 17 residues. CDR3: CASSTSRTSGSTDTQYF. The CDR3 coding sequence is TGTGCCAGCAGCACATCCCGGACTAGCGGTAGCACAGATACGCAGTATTTT.

CDR3 region: CASSLRTGYNEQFF. The CDR3 DNA follows: TGTGCCAGCAGTCTGAGGACTGGTTACAATGAGCAGTTCTTC. The chain recombines TRBV6-1 with TRBJ2-1, with D tentatively TRBD2 (5 bases). The CDR3 is 14 amino acids. V gave up 5 bases and J gave up 4 bases, with 12 bases separating them. Germline CDR1 MNHNS, CDR2 SASEGT.

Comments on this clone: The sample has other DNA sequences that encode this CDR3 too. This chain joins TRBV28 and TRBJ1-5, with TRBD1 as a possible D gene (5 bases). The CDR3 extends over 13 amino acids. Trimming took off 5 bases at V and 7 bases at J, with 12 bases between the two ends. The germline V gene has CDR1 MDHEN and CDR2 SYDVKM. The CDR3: CASSPFRDQPQHF. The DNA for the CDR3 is TGTGCCAGCAGTCCTTTCAGGGACCAGCCCCAGCATTTT. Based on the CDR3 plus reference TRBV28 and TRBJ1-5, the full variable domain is DVKVTQSSRYLVKRTGEKVFLECVQDMDHENMFWYRQDPGLGLRLIYFSYDVKMKEKGDIPEGYSVSREKKERFSLILESASTNQTSMYLCASSPFRDQPQHFGDGTRLSIL.